The clone carrying this T cell receptor (beta chain) has only a few counts. The antigen is unknown. Relative to the germline gene, one junction end is altered; a read error may explain this. The CDR3 spans 18 residues. CDR1 is SGHKS and CDR2 is YYEKEE in the germline V gene (reference sequence). This sample is drawn from a study of blood T cells in healthy people across ages. Notes on the study in general: Getting older went along with TCR beta diversity per million T cells dropping roughly linearly. With naive T cell percentage, TCR beta diversity showed a strong correlation.

For the second PCR, which ran for 7 to 11 cycles, a sample-barcoded 5' primer and a J-beta primer mix were used. One entry per CDR3 protein, called by TCRdb with MiXCR from the 5' RACE reads. The table has 1.5 million to 2 million distinct CDR3 sequences, around half seen once. Sequencing used blood. The chain carries TRBV5-5 and TRBJ2-1; TRBD2 aligns across 12 bases. The source is a woman in her thirties or forties in good health. This CDR3 is CAGSLHPLAGGPINEQFF. CDR3 nucleotide sequence: TGTGCCGGCAGCCTACACCCTCTAGCGGGGGGGCCTATCAATGAGCAGTTCTTC.